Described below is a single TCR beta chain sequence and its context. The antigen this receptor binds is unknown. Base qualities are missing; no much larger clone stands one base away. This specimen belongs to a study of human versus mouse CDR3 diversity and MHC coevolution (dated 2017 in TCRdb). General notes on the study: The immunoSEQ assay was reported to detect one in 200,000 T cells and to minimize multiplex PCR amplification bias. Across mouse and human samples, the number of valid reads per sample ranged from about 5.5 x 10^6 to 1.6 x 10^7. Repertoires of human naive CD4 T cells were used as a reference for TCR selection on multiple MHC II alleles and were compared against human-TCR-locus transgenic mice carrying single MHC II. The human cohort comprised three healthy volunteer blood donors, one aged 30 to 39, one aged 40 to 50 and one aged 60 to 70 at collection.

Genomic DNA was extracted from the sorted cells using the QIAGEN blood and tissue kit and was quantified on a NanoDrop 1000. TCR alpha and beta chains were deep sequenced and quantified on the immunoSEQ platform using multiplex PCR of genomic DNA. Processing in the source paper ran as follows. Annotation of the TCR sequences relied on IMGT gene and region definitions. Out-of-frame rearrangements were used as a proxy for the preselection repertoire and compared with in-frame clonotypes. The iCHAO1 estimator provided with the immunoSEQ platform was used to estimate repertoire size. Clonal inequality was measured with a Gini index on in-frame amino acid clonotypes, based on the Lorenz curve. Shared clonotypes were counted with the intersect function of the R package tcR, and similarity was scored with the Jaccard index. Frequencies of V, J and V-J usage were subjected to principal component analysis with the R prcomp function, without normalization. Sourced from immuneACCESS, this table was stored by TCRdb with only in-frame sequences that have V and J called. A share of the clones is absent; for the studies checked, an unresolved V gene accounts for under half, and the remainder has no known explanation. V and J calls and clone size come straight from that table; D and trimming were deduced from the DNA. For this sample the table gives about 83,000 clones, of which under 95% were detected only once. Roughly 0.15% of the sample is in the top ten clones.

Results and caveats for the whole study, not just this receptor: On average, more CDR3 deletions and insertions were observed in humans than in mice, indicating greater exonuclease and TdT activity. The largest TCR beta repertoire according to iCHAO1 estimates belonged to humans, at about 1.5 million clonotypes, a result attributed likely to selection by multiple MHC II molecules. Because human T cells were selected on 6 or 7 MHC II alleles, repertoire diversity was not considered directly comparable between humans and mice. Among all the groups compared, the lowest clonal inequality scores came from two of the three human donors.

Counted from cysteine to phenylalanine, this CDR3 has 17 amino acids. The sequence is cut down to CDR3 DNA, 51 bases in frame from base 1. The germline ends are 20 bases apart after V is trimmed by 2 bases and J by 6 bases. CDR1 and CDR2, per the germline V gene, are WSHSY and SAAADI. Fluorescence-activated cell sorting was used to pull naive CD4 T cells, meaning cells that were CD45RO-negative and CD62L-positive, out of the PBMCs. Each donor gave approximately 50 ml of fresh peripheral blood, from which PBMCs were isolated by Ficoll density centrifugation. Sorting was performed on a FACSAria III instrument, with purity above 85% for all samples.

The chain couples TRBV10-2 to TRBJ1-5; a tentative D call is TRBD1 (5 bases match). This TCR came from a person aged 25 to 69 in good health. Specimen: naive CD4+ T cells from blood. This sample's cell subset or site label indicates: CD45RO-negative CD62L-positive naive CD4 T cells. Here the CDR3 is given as CASSEPARRGWGQPQHF. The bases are TGCGCCAGCAGTGAGCCAGCAAGGAGGGGCTGGGGTCAGCCCCAGCATTTT.